Listed here are 10 T cell receptor beta chains from one sample, sequenced in a study of identifying expanded T cells in peripheral blood. Produced via immunoSEQ multiplex PCR; TCRdb's table is partial and in-frame only. The repertoire has approximately 110,000 clones, 88% of them found once; the top ten carry around 8.2%. Sequencing was performed on blood. The receptor set was obtained from a person aged 18 to 70 in good health.

V and J are TRBV30 and TRBJ1-4, with D unresolved. CDR1 is GTSNPN, CDR2 SVGIG, per germline (reference sequence). The germline V and J ends were trimmed by 0 bases and 4 bases, with 6 bases remaining between them. The CDR3 loop spans 13 amino acids. CDR3: CAWSVQLNEKLFF. In nucleotides, the CDR3 is TGTGCCTGGAGTGTACAACTTAATGAAAAACTGTTTTTT.

The chain combines TRBV7-3 with TRBJ1-5; D uncertain. The CDR3 is 13 residues long. Per germline, CDR1 SGHTA and CDR2 FQGTGA. Trimming stripped 2 bases from V and 6 bases from J, with 8 bases between. The CDR3 is CASSLGEGQPQHF. CDR3 bases: TGTGCCAGCAGCTTAGGGGAGGGTCAGCCCCAGCATTTT.

In its sample, this clone was seen once. This chain connects TRBV5-1 to TRBJ1-3, with 9 nucleotides matching TRBD1. V gave up 1 base and J gave up 0 bases; unmatched junction bases: 5. The CDR3 has 17 residues. From germline, CDR1 is SGHRS and CDR2 YFSETQ. CDR3 bases: TGCGCCAGCAGCTTGACAGTGGGACAGGGCTCTGGAAACACCATATATTTT. Its protein product is CASSLTVGQGSGNTIYF.

Only one count was recorded for this clone. V gene TRBV7-2 combines with J gene TRBJ2-3; D ambiguous. The CDR3 length is 11 residues. Germline V gives CDR1 SGHTA, CDR2 FQGNSA. V was shortened by 1 base and J by 7 bases, with 3 bases between the two germline ends. CDR3 sequence (DNA): TGTGCCAGCAGCTTAGGAAATACGCAGTATTTT. Its protein product is CASSLGNTQYF. Full variable domain (missing parts from reference TRBV7-2 and TRBJ2-3): GAGVSQSPSNKVTEKGKDVELRCDPISGHTALYWYRQSLGQGLEFLIYFQGNSAPDKSGLPSDRFSAERTGGSVSTLTIQRTQQEDSAVYLCASSLGNTQYFGPGTRLTVL.

The chain uses TRBV30 and TRBJ2-3; D possibly matches TRBD1 or TRBD2 (6 bases each). Per germline, CDR1 GTSNPN and CDR2 SVGIG (reference sequence). The CDR3 covers 18 residues. The V end was cut by 7 bases, the J end by 0 bases, with 26 bases between. The DNA for the CDR3 is TGTGCCTACGAGGGGGGCAGGTTAAAATCCCAAAGCACAGATACGCAGTATTTT. Protein product: CAYEGGRLKSQSTDTQYF.

The chain is built from TRBV9 and TRBJ2-7, with D tentatively TRBD2 (5 bases). V gave up 2 bases and J gave up 3 bases, with 9 bases separating them. Per germline, CDR1 SGDLS and CDR2 YYNGEE. The CDR3 consists of 13 residues. The CDR3 sequence is CASSVRDLYEQYF. CDR3 nucleotide sequence: TGTGCCAGCAGCGTCCGGGATCTCTACGAGCAGTACTTC.

V and J are TRBV5-1 and TRBJ1-4; D ambiguous. The CDR3 is 14 residues long. The germline V and J ends were trimmed by 0 bases and 0 bases, with 3 bases remaining between them. The germline CDR1 and CDR2 sequences are SGHRS and YFSETQ. The CDR3 region has the DNA TGCGCCAGCAGCTTGGGAGCAACTAATGAAAAACTGTTTTTT. Amino acids: CASSLGATNEKLFF.

The chain couples TRBV7-9 to TRBJ1-1; 8 bases line up with TRBD1. Germline V CDR1 and CDR2: SEHNR, FQNEAQ (reference sequence). The CDR3 is 15 residues long. With V trimmed by 3 bases and J by 1 base, 4 bases remained unmatched. CDR3 in amino acids: CASSFTGTGNTEAFF. As DNA, the CDR3 is TGTGCCAGCAGCTTCACCGGGACAGGGAACACTGAAGCTTTCTTT.

The CDR3 sequence: CASSQGVGDEQYF. For the CDR3, the DNA is TGTGCCAGCAGCCAGGGCGTCGGGGACGAGCAGTACTTC. The gene calls are TRBV4-2 and TRBJ2-7; a weak D match, TRBD2 (5 bases). CDR1 is LGHNA, CDR2 YNFKEQ, per germline. Trimming pared 3 bases from V and 5 bases from J, leaving 11 bases between. The CDR3 spans 13 residues.

CDR3 sequence (DNA): TGTGCCAGCCCCCTGGGTAGAAATCAGCCCCAGCATTTT. Translated, it gives CASPLGRNQPQHF. The chain couples TRBV11-3 to TRBJ1-5; D not resolved. The CDR3 sequence is 13 residues long. Trimming stripped 8 bases from V and 4 bases from J, with 12 bases between. Germline V gene sequence: CDR1 SGHNT, CDR2 YENEEA.